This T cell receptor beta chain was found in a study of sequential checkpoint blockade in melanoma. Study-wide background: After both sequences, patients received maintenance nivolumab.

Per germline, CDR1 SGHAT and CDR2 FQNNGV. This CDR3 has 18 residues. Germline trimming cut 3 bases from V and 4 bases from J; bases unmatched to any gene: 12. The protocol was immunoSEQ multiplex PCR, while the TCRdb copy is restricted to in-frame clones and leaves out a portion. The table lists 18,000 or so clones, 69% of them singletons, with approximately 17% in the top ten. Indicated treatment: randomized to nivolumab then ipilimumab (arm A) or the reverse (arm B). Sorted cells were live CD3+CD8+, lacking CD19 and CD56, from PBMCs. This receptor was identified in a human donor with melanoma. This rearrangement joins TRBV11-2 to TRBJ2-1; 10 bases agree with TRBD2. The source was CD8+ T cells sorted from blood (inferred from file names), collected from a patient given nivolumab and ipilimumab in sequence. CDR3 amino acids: CASSFAPPLAGAYNEQFF. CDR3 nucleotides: TGTGCCAGCAGCTTTGCCCCCCCCCTAGCGGGAGCATACAATGAGCAGTTCTTC.